This TCR beta chain was recovered during a study of blood T cell repertoires in COVID-19. Study at large: Samples of COVID-19 (acute and convalescent) were obtained from the United States, Italy and Spain.

Original methodology: Counts of nucleated cells, estimated from reference gene primer amplification, were obtained. The protocol was immunoSEQ multiplex PCR, while the TCRdb copy is restricted to in-frame clones and leaves out a portion. The V and J calls and the clone size are those of that table, but D and trimming were determined from the DNA. Among approximately 340,000 clones listed, roughly 87% were seen once. During active infection, Seattle patients enrolled and were then monitored through disease. The sample holds many counts of this clone. In germline, CDR1 is SNHLY, CDR2 FYNNEI. The CDR3 is 17 residues long. V dropped 0 bases and J dropped 5 bases, with 19 bases sitting between them.

This chain uses TRBV2 with TRBJ2-5; perhaps TRBD1 as D (6 bases). This receptor was taken from a man aged 30 to 39 with COVID-19, enrolled during active disease. Sequencing input: peripheral blood. CDR3 DNA: TGTGCCAGCAGTGAAGCGGGGGCTGATCAAGGATGGGAGACCCAGTACTTC. It codes for CASSEAGADQGWETQYF.